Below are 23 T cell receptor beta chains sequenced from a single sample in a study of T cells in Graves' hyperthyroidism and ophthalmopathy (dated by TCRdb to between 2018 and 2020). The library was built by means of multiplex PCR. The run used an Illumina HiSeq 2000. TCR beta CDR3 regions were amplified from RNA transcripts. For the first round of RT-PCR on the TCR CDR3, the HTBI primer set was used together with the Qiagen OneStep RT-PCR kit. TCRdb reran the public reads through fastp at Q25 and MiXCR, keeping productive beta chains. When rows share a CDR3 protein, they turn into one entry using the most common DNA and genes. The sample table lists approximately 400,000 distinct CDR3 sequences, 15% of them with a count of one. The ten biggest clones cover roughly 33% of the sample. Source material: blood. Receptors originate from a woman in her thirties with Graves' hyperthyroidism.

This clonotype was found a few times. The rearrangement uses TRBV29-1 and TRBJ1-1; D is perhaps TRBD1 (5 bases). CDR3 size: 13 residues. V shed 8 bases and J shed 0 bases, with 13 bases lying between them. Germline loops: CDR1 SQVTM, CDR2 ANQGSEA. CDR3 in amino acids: CSTEIGVNTEAFF. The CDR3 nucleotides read TGCAGCACCGAAATAGGGGTGAACACTGAAGCTTTCTTT.

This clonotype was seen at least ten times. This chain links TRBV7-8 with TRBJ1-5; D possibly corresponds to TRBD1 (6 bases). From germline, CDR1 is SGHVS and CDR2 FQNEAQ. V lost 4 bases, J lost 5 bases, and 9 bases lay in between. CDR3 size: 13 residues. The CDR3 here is CASSSGVDQPQHF. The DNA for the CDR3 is TGTGCCAGCAGCTCAGGGGTCGATCAGCCCCAGCATTTT.

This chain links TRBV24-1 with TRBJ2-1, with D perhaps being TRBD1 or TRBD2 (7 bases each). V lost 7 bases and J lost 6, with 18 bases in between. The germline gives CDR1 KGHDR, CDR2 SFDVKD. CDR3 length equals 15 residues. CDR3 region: CATSQGGGRSNEQFF. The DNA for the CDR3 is TGTGCCACCAGCCAGGGGGGGGGGCGGTCCAATGAGCAGTTCTTC.

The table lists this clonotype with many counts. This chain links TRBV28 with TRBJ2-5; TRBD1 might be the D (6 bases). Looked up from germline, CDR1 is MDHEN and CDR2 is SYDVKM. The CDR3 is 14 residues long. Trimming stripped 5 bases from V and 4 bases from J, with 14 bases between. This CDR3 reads CASSTPTGRETQYF. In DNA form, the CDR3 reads TGTGCCAGCAGTACCCCTACAGGGCGAGAGACCCAGTACTTC.

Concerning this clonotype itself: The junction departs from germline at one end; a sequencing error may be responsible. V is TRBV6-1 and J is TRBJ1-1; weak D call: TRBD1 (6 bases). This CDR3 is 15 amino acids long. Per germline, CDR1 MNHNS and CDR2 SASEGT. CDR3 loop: CASSEMDYGGTEASF. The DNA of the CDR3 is TGTGCCAGCAGTGAAATGGACTACGGGGGCACTGAAGCTTCCTTT.

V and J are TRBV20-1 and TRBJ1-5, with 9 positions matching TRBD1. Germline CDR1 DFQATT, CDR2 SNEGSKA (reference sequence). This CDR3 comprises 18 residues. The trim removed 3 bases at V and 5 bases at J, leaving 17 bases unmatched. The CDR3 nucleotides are TGCAGTGCTAGTCCGAAACTTTACCGGGACAGGGTCTATCAGCCCCAGCATTTT. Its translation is CSASPKLYRDRVYQPQHF.

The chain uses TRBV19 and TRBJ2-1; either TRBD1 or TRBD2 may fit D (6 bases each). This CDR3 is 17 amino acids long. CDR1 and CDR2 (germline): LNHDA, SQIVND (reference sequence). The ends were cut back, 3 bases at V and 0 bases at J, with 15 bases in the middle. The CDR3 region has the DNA TGTGCCAGTAGTATGGGGGGCCCAGCGGCCTCCTACAATGAGCAGTTCTTC. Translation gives CASSMGGPAASYNEQFF.

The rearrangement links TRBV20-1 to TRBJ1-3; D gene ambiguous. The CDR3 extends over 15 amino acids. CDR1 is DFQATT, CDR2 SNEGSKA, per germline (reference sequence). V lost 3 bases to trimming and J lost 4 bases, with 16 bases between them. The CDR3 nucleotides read TGCAGTGCTAGGATGGGTGGATTTACCGGAAACACCATATATTTT. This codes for CSARMGGFTGNTIYF.

This CDR3 is CSVEDRTGREKLFF. CDR3 in DNA: TGCAGCGTTGAAGATCGGACAGGGCGTGAAAAACTGTTTTTT. The chain is built from TRBV29-1 and TRBJ1-4; 8 positions match TRBD1. The V and J ends lost 0 bases and 7 bases, in that order; junction bases with no gene match: 4. This CDR3 spans 14 amino acids. Germline values: CDR1 SQVTM, CDR2 ANQGSEA.

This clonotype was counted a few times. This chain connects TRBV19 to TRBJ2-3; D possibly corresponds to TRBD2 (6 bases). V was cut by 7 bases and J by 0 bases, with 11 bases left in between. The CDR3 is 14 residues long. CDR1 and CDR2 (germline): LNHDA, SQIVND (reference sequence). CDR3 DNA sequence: TGTGCCAGTAAGTTCAGCGGGAGCACAGATACGCAGTATTTT. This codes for CASKFSGSTDTQYF.

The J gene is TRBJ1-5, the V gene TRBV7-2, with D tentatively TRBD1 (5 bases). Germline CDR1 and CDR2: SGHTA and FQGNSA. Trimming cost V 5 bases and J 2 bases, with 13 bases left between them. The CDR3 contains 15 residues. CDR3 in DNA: TGTGCCAGCAGCCTGATACTCAGGGGCAATCAGCCCCAGCATTTT. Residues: CASSLILRGNQPQHF.

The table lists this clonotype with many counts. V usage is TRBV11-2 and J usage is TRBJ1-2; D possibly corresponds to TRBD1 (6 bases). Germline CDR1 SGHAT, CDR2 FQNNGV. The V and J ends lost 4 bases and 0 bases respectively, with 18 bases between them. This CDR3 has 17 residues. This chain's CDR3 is CASSSGQSVTPNYGYTF. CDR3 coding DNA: TGTGCCAGCAGCTCAGGACAGAGTGTAACCCCTAACTATGGCTACACCTTC.

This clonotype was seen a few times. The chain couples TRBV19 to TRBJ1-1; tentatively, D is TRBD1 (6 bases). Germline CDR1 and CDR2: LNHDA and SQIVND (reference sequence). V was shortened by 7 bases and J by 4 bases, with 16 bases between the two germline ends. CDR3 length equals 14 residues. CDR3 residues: CASINRAARTEAFF. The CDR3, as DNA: TGTGCCAGTATAAACAGGGCCGCGCGCACTGAAGCTTTCTTT.

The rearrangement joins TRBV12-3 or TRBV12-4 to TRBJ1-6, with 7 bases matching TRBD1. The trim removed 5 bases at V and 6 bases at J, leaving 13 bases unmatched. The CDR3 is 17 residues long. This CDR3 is CASSLNRGLRFNSPLHF. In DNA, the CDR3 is TGTGCCAGCAGTCTTAACAGGGGCCTCCGTTTTAATTCACCCCTCCACTTT.

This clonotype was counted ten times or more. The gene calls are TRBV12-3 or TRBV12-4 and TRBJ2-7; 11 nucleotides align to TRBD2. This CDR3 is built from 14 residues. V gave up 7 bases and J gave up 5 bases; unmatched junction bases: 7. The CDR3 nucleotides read TGTGCCAGCAACCTTAGCGGGAGGGGCCACGAGCAGTACTTC. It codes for CASNLSGRGHEQYF.

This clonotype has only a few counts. CDR3 DNA: TGTGCCAGCAGCTTACCGCGACTTACTAGCGGCACCTCCGGGGAGCTGTTTTTT. Amino acid sequence: CASSLPRLTSGTSGELFF. The rearrangement joins TRBV7-8 to TRBJ2-2; 8 bases align to TRBD2. The germline CDR1 and CDR2 sequences are SGHVS and FQNEAQ. The CDR3 length is 18 residues. Trimming cost V 2 bases and J 6 bases; bases outside gene matches: 14.

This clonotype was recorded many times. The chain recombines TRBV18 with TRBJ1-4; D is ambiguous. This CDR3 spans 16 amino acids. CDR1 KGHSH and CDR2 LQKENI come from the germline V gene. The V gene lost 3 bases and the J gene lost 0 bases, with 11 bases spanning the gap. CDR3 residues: CASSPFLIATNEKLFF. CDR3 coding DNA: TGTGCCAGCTCACCCTTCCTGATTGCAACTAATGAAAAACTGTTTTTT.

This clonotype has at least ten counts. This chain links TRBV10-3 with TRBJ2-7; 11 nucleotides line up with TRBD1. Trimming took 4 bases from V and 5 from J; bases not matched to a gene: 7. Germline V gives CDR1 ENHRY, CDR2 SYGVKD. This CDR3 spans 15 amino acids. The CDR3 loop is CAISAPGQGVNEQYF. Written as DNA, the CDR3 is TGTGCCATCAGTGCCCCGGGACAGGGGGTAAACGAGCAGTACTTC.

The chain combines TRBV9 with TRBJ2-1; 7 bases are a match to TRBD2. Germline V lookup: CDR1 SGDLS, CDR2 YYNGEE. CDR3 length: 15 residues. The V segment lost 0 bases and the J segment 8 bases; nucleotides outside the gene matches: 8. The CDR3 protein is CASSVVISGLDEQFF. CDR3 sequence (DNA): TGTGCCAGCAGCGTAGTAATTAGCGGGTTAGATGAGCAGTTCTTC.

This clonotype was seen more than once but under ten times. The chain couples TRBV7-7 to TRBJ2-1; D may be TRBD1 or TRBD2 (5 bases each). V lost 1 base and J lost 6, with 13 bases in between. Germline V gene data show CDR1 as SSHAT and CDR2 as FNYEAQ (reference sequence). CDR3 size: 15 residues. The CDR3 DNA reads TGTGCCAGCAGCTTAGTTGGGGGTGCGCTCAATGAGCAGTTCTTC. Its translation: CASSLVGGALNEQFF.

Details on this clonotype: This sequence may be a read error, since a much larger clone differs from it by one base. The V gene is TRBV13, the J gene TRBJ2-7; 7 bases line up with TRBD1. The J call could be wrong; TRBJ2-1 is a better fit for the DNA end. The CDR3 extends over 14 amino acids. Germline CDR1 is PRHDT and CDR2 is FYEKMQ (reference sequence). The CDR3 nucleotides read TGTGCCAGCAGCCCAGGGGGTACTACCTACGAGCAGTTCTTC. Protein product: CASSPGGTTYEQFF.

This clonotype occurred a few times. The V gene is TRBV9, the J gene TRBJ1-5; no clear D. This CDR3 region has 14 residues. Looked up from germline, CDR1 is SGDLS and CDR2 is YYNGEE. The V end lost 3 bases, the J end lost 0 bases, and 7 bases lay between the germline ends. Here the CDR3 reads CASSAGSSNQPQHF. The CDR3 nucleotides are TGTGCCAGCAGCGCGGGGAGTAGCAATCAGCCCCAGCATTTT.

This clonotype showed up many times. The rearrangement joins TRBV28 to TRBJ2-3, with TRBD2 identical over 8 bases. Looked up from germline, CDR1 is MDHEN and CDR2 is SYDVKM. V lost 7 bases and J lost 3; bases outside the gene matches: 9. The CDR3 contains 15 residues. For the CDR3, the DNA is TGTGCCAGCAATCGAGCGGGAGATGGGACAGATACGCAGTATTTT. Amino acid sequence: CASNRAGDGTDTQYF.